What follows are 18 T cell receptor beta chains derived from one specimen sequenced in a study of blood T cell repertoires in COVID-19. The assay was immunoSEQ multiplex PCR, and TCRdb's table has in-frame clones only and misses some. The sample contains 110,000 to 150,000 clones, around 80% of which appear only once. The sample comprised peripheral blood. The receptor set was obtained from a man between 65 and 85 years old who had recovered from COVID-19.

This chain joins TRBV9 and TRBJ2-2, with 9 nucleotides matching TRBD2. CDR1 SGDLS and CDR2 YYNGEE come from the germline V gene. V was clipped by 4 bases and J by 6 bases; unmatched bases: 7. The CDR3 spans 15 residues. CDR3 coding DNA: TGTGCCAGCAGCTTAGCCGGGACTAGCCCCGGGGAGCTGTTTTTT. Residues: CASSLAGTSPGELFF. Complete variable domain (other parts from reference TRBV9 and TRBJ2-2): DSGVTQTPKHLITATGQRVTLRCSPRSGDLSVYWYQQSLDQGLQFLIQYYNGEERAKGNILERFSAQQFPDLHSELNLSSLELGDSALYFCASSLAGTSPGELFFGEGSRLTVL.

The gene calls are TRBV19 and TRBJ2-7, with 7 bases lining up with TRBD1. J lost 5 bases, V lost 7 bases, and 14 bases had no gene match. The CDR3 is made up of 15 amino acids. CDR1 and CDR2 (germline): LNHDA, SQIVND (reference sequence). The CDR3 region is CASKSGGQAFDEQYF. Written as DNA, the CDR3 is TGTGCCAGTAAGTCCGGTGGACAGGCGTTCGACGAGCAGTACTTC.

The sample holds one count of this clone. V and J are TRBV30 and TRBJ2-7, with 8 bases lining up with TRBD2. Germline CDR1 and CDR2: GTSNPN and SVGIG (reference sequence). Losses at the gene ends were 6 bases for V and 1 base for J; bases not matched to a gene: 8. CDR3 length equals 14 residues. The CDR3 nucleotides are TGTGCCTGTTCGCCCGGGGGGGGATCCTACGAGCAGTACTTC. It yields the protein CACSPGGGSYEQYF. Filled out from reference TRBV30 and TRBJ2-7, the complete variable domain reads SQTIHQWPATLVQPVGSPLSLECTVEGTSNPNLYWYRQAAGRGLQLLFYSVGIGQISSEVPQNLSASRPQDRQFILSSKKLLLSDSGFYLCACSPGGGSYEQYFGPGTRLTVT.

The gene calls are TRBV5-1 and TRBJ2-2; TRBD1 might be the D (6 bases). The CDR3 has 16 amino acids. Germline V gives CDR1 SGHRS, CDR2 YFSETQ. Deletions cut 4 bases from V and 1 base from J, with 14 bases between. This chain's CDR3 is CASSQGMVQNTGELFF. The CDR3 nucleotides are TGCGCCAGCAGCCAGGGGATGGTCCAGAACACCGGGGAGCTGTTTTTT.

The chain recombines TRBV18 with TRBJ2-7; 10 bases are a match to TRBD2. Trimming removed 2 bases from V and 6 bases from J; junction bases left unmatched: 13. The V gene's germline CDR1 is KGHSH and CDR2 LQKENI. The CDR3 is 17 amino acids. The CDR3 loop is CASSPSLAGGPGSEQYF. The CDR3 DNA follows: TGTGCCAGCTCACCAAGTTTAGCGGGAGGACCAGGGTCCGAGCAGTACTTC.

The chain recombines TRBV28 with TRBJ2-3; TRBD1 is a possible D gene (6 bases). CDR3 length equals 13 residues. Per germline, CDR1 MDHEN and CDR2 SYDVKM. V was pared by 10 bases and J by 1 base, with 12 bases between. CDR3 region: CATIKGGTDTQYF. CDR3 DNA sequence: TGTGCCACCATTAAGGGGGGCACAGATACGCAGTATTTT.

The J gene is TRBJ1-2, the V gene TRBV30; D possibly corresponds to TRBD1 (5 bases). Germline CDR1 reads GTSNPN; CDR2 reads SVGIG (reference sequence). The CDR3 extends over 13 amino acids. The ends were cut back, 2 bases at V and 4 bases at J, with 11 bases in the middle. CDR3 region: CAWSMGGGYGYTF. CDR3 DNA: TGTGCCTGGAGTATGGGGGGTGGCTATGGCTACACCTTC.

This clone was detected only once. The chain combines TRBV29-1 with TRBJ2-3; TRBD1 might be the D (5 bases). Germline V gene lookup returns CDR1 SQVTM and CDR2 ANQGSEA. This CDR3 has 13 amino acids. V lost 3 bases and J 2 bases, leaving 9 bases between the germline ends. CDR3 coding DNA: TGCAGCGTTGAGCCGGACAACACAGATACGCAGTATTTT. Translation: CSVEPDNTDTQYF.

This chain joins TRBV5-5 and TRBJ2-1; weak D call: TRBD2 (5 bases). The V and J ends lost 0 bases and 14 bases respectively, with 18 bases between them. Germline CDR1 reads SGHKS; CDR2 reads YYEKEE (reference sequence). The CDR3 covers 14 residues. The DNA for the CDR3 is TGTGCCAGCAGCTTGGAGGGTCGAGCGGTTGGGGAGTTCTTC. As protein: CASSLEGRAVGEFF.

This chain connects TRBV15 to TRBJ2-7, with a weak D call TRBD1 (6 bases). CDR1 is LNHNV, CDR2 YYDKDF, per germline (reference sequence). V was cut by 5 bases and J by 5 bases, with 10 bases left in between. The CDR3 length is 12 residues. The CDR3 DNA is TGTGCCACCAGCGGTCGACAGGACGAGCAGTACTTC. Amino acids: CATSGRQDEQYF.

The V call is TRBV19, the J call TRBJ2-2; D is possibly TRBD1 (7 bases). V was pared by 7 bases and J by 7 bases, with 19 bases between. Germline V gene lookup returns CDR1 LNHDA and CDR2 SQIVND (reference sequence). The CDR3 extends over 15 amino acids. CDR3 nucleotides: TGTGCCAGTACCCTCGACAGGGCGGGATTCGGGGAGCTGTTTTTT. Translated: CASTLDRAGFGELFF.

V gene TRBV7-2 combines with J gene TRBJ2-7, with D tentatively TRBD2 (6 bases). The germline V gene encodes CDR1 SGHTA and CDR2 FQGNSA. This CDR3 has 15 amino acids. V was pared by 4 bases and J by 1 base, with 14 bases between. The CDR3 is CASSWAWAGSYEQYF. DNA of the CDR3: TGTGCCAGCAGCTGGGCGTGGGCGGGATCCTACGAGCAGTACTTC.

The V call is TRBV25-1, the J call TRBJ2-3, with 8 nucleotides matching TRBD2. J was trimmed by 4 bases and V by 4 bases; bases with no gene match: 7. The CDR3 is made up of 15 amino acids. Germline lookup yields CDR1 MGHDK and CDR2 SYGVNS. CDR3 amino acids: CASSVGGRTPDTQYF. Here the CDR3 DNA reads TGTGCCAGCAGTGTCGGCGGGAGGACCCCAGATACGCAGTATTTT. Looking up the rest from reference TRBV25-1 and TRBJ2-3 gives the full variable domain: EADIYQTPRYLVIGTGKKITLECSQTMGHDKMYWYQQDPGMELHLIHYSYGVNSTEKGDLSSESTVSRIRTEHFPLTLESARPSHTSQYLCASSVGGRTPDTQYFGPGTRLTVL.

Points on this clone: Other DNA sequences in the sample encode the same CDR3. This sequence joins TRBV3-1 (or the pseudogene TRBV3-2) and TRBJ2-7; D possibly corresponds to TRBD2 (6 bases). Looked up from germline, CDR1 is LGHDT and CDR2 is YNNKEL (reference sequence). There are 14 residues in the CDR3. Trimming shortened V by 3 bases and J by 0 bases, and 9 bases separated the two germline ends. The CDR3 sequence is CASSQASVSYEQYF. CDR3 DNA sequence: TGTGCCAGCAGCCAGGCTAGCGTCTCCTACGAGCAGTACTTC.

The rearrangement links TRBV2 to TRBJ1-1; TRBD1 matches at 11 bases. Germline V lookup: CDR1 SNHLY, CDR2 FYNNEI. With 7 bases clipped from V and 5 bases from J, the junction kept 6 bases outside the gene matches. This CDR3 spans 14 amino acids. CDR3 DNA sequence: TGTGCCAGCAAGCGGACAGGGGGCAGAACTGAAGCTTTCTTT. This codes for CASKRTGGRTEAFF.

The genes are TRBV3-1 (or the pseudogene TRBV3-2) and TRBJ2-5, with D maybe TRBD2 (6 bases). V was shortened by 0 bases and J by 9 bases, with 14 bases between the two germline ends. This CDR3 comprises 14 residues. Germline V lookup: CDR1 LGHDT, CDR2 YNNKEL (reference sequence). The CDR3 coding sequence is TGTGCCAGCAGCCAAGAGGGACTCCGGGGTGCCCAGTACTTC. Translation: CASSQEGLRGAQYF.

The chain carries TRBV6-6 and TRBJ1-2, with D possibly being TRBD1 (6 bases). CDR3 length equals 14 residues. The V and J ends lost 2 bases and 4 bases respectively, with 11 bases between them. The germline gives CDR1 MNHNY, CDR2 SVGAGI (reference sequence). The CDR3 sequence is CASSYAGVRYGYTF. The CDR3 coding sequence is TGTGCCAGCAGTTACGCAGGGGTCCGCTATGGCTACACCTTC.

The rearrangement links TRBV2 to TRBJ1-2, with 9 positions matching TRBD1. With V trimmed by 6 bases and J by 4 bases, 3 bases remained unmatched. The germline V gene has CDR1 SNHLY and CDR2 FYNNEI. There are 13 residues in the CDR3. The CDR3 region has the DNA TGTGCCAGCAGGACGACAGGGGGCTATGGCTACACCTTC. Its protein product is CASRTTGGYGYTF.